Below, 8 T cell receptor beta chains from the same sample are listed, as sequenced in a study of beta chain features in type 1 diabetes. What was sequenced were expressed TCRB transcripts, since all of the isolated RNA had been reverse transcribed. The method was immunoSEQ multiplex PCR; TCRdb's version includes in-frame clones alone and lacks a portion of them. The sample includes hundreds of thousands of clones, roughly 13% of them seen just once. The sample was naive CD4+ T cells from blood. The source is a man aged 25 to 40 in good health.

The V and J genes are TRBV6-6 and TRBJ2-7; TRBD1 matches 7 bases. CDR1 and CDR2 (germline): MNHNY, SVGAGI (reference sequence). The CDR3 spans 14 residues. V was pared by 8 bases and J by 3 bases, with 10 bases of the junction left unmatched. CDR3 nucleotide sequence: TGTGCCAGCCTCCCCGGGACAGACTACTACGAGCAGTACTTC. Protein: CASLPGTDYYEQYF.

The chain is built from TRBV30 and TRBJ1-2; D ambiguous. The V gene lost 2 bases and the J gene lost 6 bases, with 4 bases spanning the gap. The germline V gene encodes CDR1 GTSNPN and CDR2 SVGIG (reference sequence). There are 10 residues in the CDR3. The CDR3 bases are TGTGCCTGGAGTAGCAATGGCTACACCTTC. Amino acids: CAWSSNGYTF. Full variable domain (outside the CDR3, taken from reference TRBV30 and TRBJ1-2): SQTIHQWPATLVQPVGSPLSLECTVEGTSNPNLYWYRQAAGRGLQLLFYSVGIGQISSEVPQNLSASRPQDRQFILSSKKLLLSDSGFYLCAWSSNGYTFGSGTRLTVV.

The V gene is TRBV5-7, the J gene TRBJ2-1; 8 nucleotides line up with TRBD1. TRBV5-7 is an ORF, and what it does is uncertain. This CDR3 comprises 16 residues. J lost 6 bases, V lost 5 bases, and 13 bases had no gene match. CDR3 sequence (DNA): TGTGCCAGCAGGAAGGACGGGACAGGTCCATGCAATGAGCAGTTCTTC. Translating it yields CASRKDGTGPCNEQFF.

This clone was counted between two and nine times. The chain recombines TRBV21-1 with TRBJ2-7; no check of the table's D call, TRBD1, against the DNA was made. TRBV21-1 constitutes a pseudogene. This CDR3 is 13 amino acids long. The CDR3, as DNA: TGTGCCACCGAGACAGGGGCCACCTACGAGCAGTACGTC. It codes for CATETGATYEQYV.

V gene TRBV4-3 combines with J gene TRBJ1-4; D is perhaps TRBD1 (6 bases). Trimming stripped 0 bases from V and 7 bases from J, with 15 bases between. The CDR3 runs to 16 residues. The germline gives CDR1 LGHNA, CDR2 YSLEER. The CDR3 DNA follows: TGCGCCAGCAGCCAAGATTATGGACAGCCTTTTGAAAAACTGTTTTTT. It codes for CASSQDYGQPFEKLFF.

This clone showed up just a few times. V usage is TRBV25-1 and J usage is TRBJ2-5; D remains unclear. In germline, CDR1 is MGHDK, CDR2 SYGVNS. CDR3 length: 11 residues. V lost 6 bases to trimming and J lost 2 bases, with 4 bases between them. Here the CDR3 reads CASRVQETQYF. The CDR3 coding sequence is TGTGCCAGCAGAGTACAAGAGACCCAGTACTTC.

The chain uses TRBV7-2 and TRBJ2-5; the D gene is possibly TRBD2 (6 bases). Germline-derived CDR1 and CDR2 are SGHTA and FQGNSA. The CDR3 length is 15 residues. Trimming removed 5 bases from V and 5 bases from J, with 18 bases in between. CDR3 nucleotide sequence: TGTGCCAGCAGCCCACCTCATAGGGGAGGCGAGACCCAGTACTTC. It is translated as CASSPPHRGGETQYF.

This chain links TRBV7-2 with TRBJ1-1, with a possible D match to TRBD1 (5 bases). The CDR3 has 14 amino acids. Per the germline V gene, CDR1 is SGHTA and CDR2 is FQGNSA. The germline V and J ends were trimmed by 1 base and 4 bases, with 10 bases remaining between them. In DNA form, the CDR3 reads TGTGCCAGCAGCTTAGTGGAGGGGAGCACTGAAGCTTTCTTT. It is translated as CASSLVEGSTEAFF.